This T cell receptor (beta chain) was captured in a study of T cell repertoires in cytomegalovirus infection. Study-wide context: Based on public TCR beta signatures, there were indications of CMV infection and of a matching HLA type.

TCRdb reanalysed the reads using MiXCR and keeps one entry per CDR3 protein. The sample lists a few hundred thousand distinct CDR3 sequences, almost 30% seen once, with around 20% in the top ten. Germline V gene data show CDR1 as MNHEY and CDR2 as SVGAGI. CDR3 length equals 14 residues. V lost 6 bases, J lost 4 bases, and 10 bases lay in between. Note on this clonotype: Antigen unknown.

Study-wide points: Dominating the ex vivo response were TCR beta clonotypes that were CMV-specific and HLA-C-restricted. There were carriers of CMV plus the relevant HLA, and cumulative public TCR beta family frequency identified them.

The rearrangement joins TRBV6-5 to TRBJ2-6; D is undetermined. Sequencing was performed on cultured PBMCs, taken from culture after CMV antigen stimulation. This receptor was obtained from a human donor in good health (CMV status not recorded). Some clones in this sample may be carry-over from other donors' samples. Here the CDR3 DNA reads TGTGCCAGCAGGCCTTTTGAAGGGGCCAACGTCCTGACTTTC. Translating it yields CASRPFEGANVLTF.